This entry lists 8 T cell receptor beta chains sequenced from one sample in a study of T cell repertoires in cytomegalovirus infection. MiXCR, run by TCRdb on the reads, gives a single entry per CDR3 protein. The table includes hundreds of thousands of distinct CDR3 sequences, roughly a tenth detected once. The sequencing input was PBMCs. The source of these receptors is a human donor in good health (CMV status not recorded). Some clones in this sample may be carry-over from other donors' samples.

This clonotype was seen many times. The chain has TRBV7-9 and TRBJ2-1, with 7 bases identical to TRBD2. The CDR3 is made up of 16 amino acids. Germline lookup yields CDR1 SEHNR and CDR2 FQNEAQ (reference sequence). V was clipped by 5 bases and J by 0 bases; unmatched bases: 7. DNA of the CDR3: TGTGCCAGCAGCCTCCGAGCGGGGAGCTCCTACAATGAGCAGTTCTTC. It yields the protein CASSLRAGSSYNEQFF.

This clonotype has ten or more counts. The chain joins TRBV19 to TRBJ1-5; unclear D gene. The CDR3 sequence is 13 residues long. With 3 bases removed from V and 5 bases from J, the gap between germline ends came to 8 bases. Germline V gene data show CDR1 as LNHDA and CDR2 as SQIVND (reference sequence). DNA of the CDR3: TGTGCCAGTAGTATCGGAGGGCATCAGCCCCAGCATTTT. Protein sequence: CASSIGGHQPQHF.

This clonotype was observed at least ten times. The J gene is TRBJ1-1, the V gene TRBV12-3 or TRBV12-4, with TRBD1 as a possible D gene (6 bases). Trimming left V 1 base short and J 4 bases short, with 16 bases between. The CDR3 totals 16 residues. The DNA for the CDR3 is TGTGCCAGCAGTTTAGACTACGGGGGCCAGGTCACTGAAGCTTTCTTT. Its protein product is CASSLDYGGQVTEAFF.

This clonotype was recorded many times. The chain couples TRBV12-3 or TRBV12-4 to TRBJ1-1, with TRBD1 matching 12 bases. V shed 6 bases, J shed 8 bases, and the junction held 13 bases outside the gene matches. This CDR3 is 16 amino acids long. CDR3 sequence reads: CASRSGQGAISGEAFF. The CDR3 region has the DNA TGTGCCAGCAGATCGGGACAGGGGGCTATCAGCGGGGAAGCTTTCTTT.

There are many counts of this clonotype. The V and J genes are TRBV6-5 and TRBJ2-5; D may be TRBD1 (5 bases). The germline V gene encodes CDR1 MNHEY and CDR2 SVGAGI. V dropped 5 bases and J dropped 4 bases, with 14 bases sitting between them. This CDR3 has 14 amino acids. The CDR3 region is CASSPAGHGETQYF. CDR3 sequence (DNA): TGTGCCAGCAGTCCCGCAGGGCACGGAGAGACCCAGTACTTC.

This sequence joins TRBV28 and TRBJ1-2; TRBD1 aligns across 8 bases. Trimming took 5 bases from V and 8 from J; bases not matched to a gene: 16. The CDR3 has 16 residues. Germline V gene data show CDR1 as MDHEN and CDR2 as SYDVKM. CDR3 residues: CASSPSTRAGGRGYTF. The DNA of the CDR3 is TGTGCCAGCAGTCCCTCAACGAGGGCAGGGGGCCGGGGCTACACCTTC.

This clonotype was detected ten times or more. The DNA of the CDR3 is TGTGCCAGCAGTGAGGGGGTAGCGTTGTGGGATGAGCAGTTCTTC. Protein sequence: CASSEGVALWDEQFF. The gene calls are TRBV25-1 and TRBJ2-1, with D perhaps being TRBD1 or TRBD2 (5 bases each). The germline V gene has CDR1 MGHDK and CDR2 SYGVNS. Trimming removed 3 bases from V and 8 bases from J, with 17 bases in between. This CDR3 contains 15 residues.

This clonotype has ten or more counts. This CDR3 is CAIKSGTGEETQYF. The DNA for the CDR3 is TGTGCCATCAAAAGTGGAACAGGGGAAGAGACCCAGTACTTC. V and J are TRBV10-3 and TRBJ2-5, with 7 bases identical to TRBD1. The V segment lost 7 bases and the J segment 3 bases; nucleotides outside the gene matches: 8. Germline V gene data show CDR1 as ENHRY and CDR2 as SYGVKD. This CDR3 is built from 14 residues.